A single sample gave rise to the 12 T cell receptor beta chains below, sequenced in a study of blood T cells in healthy people across ages. It was with a sample-barcoded 5' primer and a J-beta primer mix that a second PCR of roughly 7 to 12 cycles was run. TCRdb reanalysed the 5' RACE reads using MiXCR and keeps one entry per CDR3 protein. Altogether approximately 780,000 distinct CDR3 sequences are present, more than 25% being singletons, with the ten largest covering 3%. These data were also filed under a second study, of T cells of mothers and their children.

Sequencing was carried out using blood. These receptors originate from a boy younger than 18 in good health.

This chain links TRBV20-1 with TRBJ2-7; D is ambiguous. The end of the DNA fits TRBJ2-5 better, so the J call may be wrong. Per the germline V gene, CDR1 is DFQATT and CDR2 is SNEGSKA (reference sequence). This CDR3 contains 13 residues. This CDR3 is CRTGSPRGETQYF. The DNA of the CDR3 is TGCAGGACCGGGTCTCCCAGAGGAGAGACCCAGTACTTC.

The J gene is TRBJ2-5, the V gene TRBV5-1; the D gene could be TRBD1 or TRBD2 (5 bases each). V was cut by 5 bases and J by 4 bases, with 18 bases left in between. CDR3 length: 15 residues. Germline V gene lookup returns CDR1 SGHRS and CDR2 YFSETQ. CDR3 loop: CASSFDSGQGETQYF. For the CDR3, the DNA is TGCGCCAGCAGTTTCGACAGCGGACAAGGAGAGACCCAGTACTTC.

This clonotype has a handful of counts. The gene calls are TRBV11-2 and TRBJ1-4; D is unresolved. The V end was cut by 9 bases, the J end by 2 bases, with 16 bases between. This CDR3 region has 15 residues. CDR1 and CDR2 from the germline V gene are SGHAT and FQNNGV. CDR3 bases: TGTGCCAGTACCCGGGGTTCTTTGACTAATGAAAAACTGTTTTTT. Translating it yields CASTRGSLTNEKLFF.

This clonotype was seen a handful of times. This chain joins TRBV5-1 and TRBJ2-7; perhaps TRBD1 as D (5 bases). The V gene lost 1 base and the J gene lost 4 bases, with 12 bases spanning the gap. The germline gives CDR1 SGHRS, CDR2 YFSETQ. The CDR3 spans 14 residues. For the CDR3, the DNA is TGCGCCAGCAGCTTGTACTGGGGCGGATACGAGCAGTACTTC. Protein product: CASSLYWGGYEQYF.

The chain links TRBV21-1 to TRBJ2-7; the table's D call of TRBD1 was not tested on the DNA. TRBV21-1 constitutes a pseudogene. There are 16 residues in the CDR3. This CDR3 reads CASSTQGRRLGYEQYF. The CDR3 DNA is TGTGCCAGCAGCACTCAGGGGAGGCGGTTAGGCTACGAGCAGTACTTC.

This chain links TRBV5-5 with TRBJ2-4; 8 positions match TRBD1. The V segment lost 4 bases and the J segment 8 bases; nucleotides outside the gene matches: 14. The CDR3 is made up of 16 amino acids. Germline assignment: CDR1 SGHKS and CDR2 YYEKEE (reference sequence). The CDR3 bases are TGTGCCAGCAGCCCCCTTCTAGTGACAGGGGCGGACATTCAGTACTTC. Protein product: CASSPLLVTGADIQYF.

In its sample, this clonotype was seen a few times. The chain is built from TRBV30 and TRBJ1-2, with TRBD1 as a possible D gene (6 bases). Trimming cost V 5 bases and J 2 bases, with 9 bases left between them. Germline V gene data show CDR1 as GTSNPN and CDR2 as SVGIG (reference sequence). This CDR3 is 12 amino acids long. The CDR3 protein is CAWEGTNYGYTF. As DNA, the CDR3 is TGTGCCTGGGAAGGGACAAACTATGGCTACACCTTC.

This clonotype was counted only a few times. The chain uses TRBV3-1 and TRBJ2-7, with TRBD2 identical over 7 bases. CDR1 is LGHDT, CDR2 YNNKEL, per germline (reference sequence). V lost 4 bases, J lost 3 bases, and 9 bases stayed unmatched. The CDR3 is 15 amino acids. CDR3 sequence (DNA): TGTGCCAGCAGCCTAGGACTAGACGGCAACTACGAGCAGTACTTC. Protein: CASSLGLDGNYEQYF.

The J gene is TRBJ2-5, the V gene TRBV11-1; no firm D call. The CDR3 length is 14 residues. CDR1 and CDR2 (germline): SGHAT, FQDESV (reference sequence). V dropped 1 base and J dropped 6 bases, with 12 bases sitting between them. CDR3 in amino acids: CASSLGRQVKTQYF. CDR3 DNA sequence: TGTGCCAGCAGCTTAGGCAGACAAGTTAAGACCCAGTACTTC.

This clonotype was observed a few times. The chain recombines TRBV4-1 with TRBJ1-1; D is unclear. V lost 4 bases and J lost 0, with 12 bases in between. The CDR3 consists of 15 residues. The germline V gene encodes CDR1 MGHRA and CDR2 YSYEKL. The CDR3: CASSLLRGLNTEAFF. Here the CDR3 DNA reads TGCGCCAGCAGCCTCCTCCGAGGTTTGAACACTGAAGCTTTCTTT.

The DNA for the CDR3 is TGCGCCAGCAGCCAAGACGCAGGGGGTATATACGAGCAGTACTTC. This sequence encodes CASSQDAGGIYEQYF. V usage is TRBV4-1 and J usage is TRBJ2-5; TRBD1 agrees at 7 bases. The J call could be wrong; TRBJ2-7 is a better fit for the DNA end. This CDR3 comprises 15 residues. Germline CDR1 and CDR2: MGHRA and YSYEKL.

V and J are TRBV6-1 and TRBJ2-5, with 14 bases identical to TRBD2. The J call may be in error: the DNA end matches TRBJ2-1 better. The CDR3 is made up of 16 amino acids. Germline-derived CDR1 and CDR2 are MNHNS and SASEGT. CDR3: CANRRTSGGNVGEQFF. Here the CDR3 DNA reads TGTGCCAACCGAAGGACTAGCGGGGGGAATGTTGGGGAGCAGTTCTTC.